Sequencing of this TCR beta chain was carried out in a study of blood T cell dynamics during melanoma immunotherapy. Study-level results: Whether repertoire-driving clones were melanoma-specific could not be determined. Unlike progressors, later disease-control patients had W3 repertoires gaining clonality or diversity.

Regarding time point: week 3, after first cycle of checkpoint inhibitor. Sampling occurred pretreatment (T0) and at week 3 (W3), after cycle one of checkpoint blockade. Every bulk PBMC sample received the same 350 ng of DNA. Measured with immunoSEQ multiplex PCR; TCRdb has only the in-frame clones, and not every one. Among about 5,600 clones, about 80% were seen once, and the ten largest hold roughly 29%. The V end was cut by 5 bases, the J end by 8 bases, with 24 bases between. Germline V lookup: CDR1 MGHRA, CDR2 YSYEKL. CDR3 length equals 16 residues. This clone was seen a handful of times. As yet, its antigen is unknown.

The gene calls are TRBV4-1 and TRBJ1-2; perhaps TRBD1 as D (5 bases). Sequencing was performed on blood, taken from a patient treated with checkpoint blockade. The TCR comes from a human donor with melanoma. Some clones in this sample may be carry-over from other donors' samples. CDR3 residues: CASSYTFPTGPRGYTF. As DNA, the CDR3 is TGCGCCAGCAGCTACACCTTCCCCACGGGGCCTAGGGGCTACACCTTC.